One sample yielded the 28 T cell receptor beta chains listed below, sequenced in a study of cytomegalovirus exposure and HLA in healthy donors. Vbeta (60) and Jbeta (13) primers were used in the PCR. TCRdb's copy holds only in-frame clones and misses some; the assay was immunoSEQ multiplex PCR. The data contain about 160,000 clones, 77% of them singletons. Sample: PBMCs. The source of these receptors is a woman aged 30 to 39 in good health and CMV-seronegative.

This sequence joins TRBV5-1 and TRBJ2-5; tentative D call: TRBD1 (6 bases). V was clipped by 0 bases and J by 5 bases, with 17 bases between them. Per the germline V gene, CDR1 is SGHRS and CDR2 is YFSETQ. The CDR3 has 16 residues. In nucleotides, the CDR3 is TGCGCCAGCAGCTTGGGAAGCCAGGGACATCGGGAGACCCAGTACTTC. Its protein product is CASSLGSQGHRETQYF.

The genes are TRBV6-5 and TRBJ1-4; no clear D. Germline values: CDR1 MNHEY, CDR2 SVGAGI. Trimming took off 2 bases at V and 14 bases at J, with 9 bases between the two ends. The CDR3 has 11 residues. CDR3 sequence reads: CASSYNGRLFF. CDR3 DNA: TGTGCCAGCAGTTACAATGGGCGCCTGTTTTTT.

The rearrangement links TRBV2 to TRBJ1-2; perhaps TRBD1 as D (6 bases). V was pared by 6 bases and J by 5 bases, with 16 bases between. The V gene's germline CDR1 is SNHLY and CDR2 FYNNEI. The CDR3 spans 14 residues. The CDR3 DNA sequence: TGTGCCAGCAGCGGATCGGCGGGGGCGTATGGCTACACCTTC. It yields the protein CASSGSAGAYGYTF.

This clone was detected a few times. The rearrangement links TRBV29-1 to TRBJ2-1; 7 bases match TRBD2. J gave up 0 bases and V 3 bases, and 8 bases lay outside the gene matches. Germline CDR1 reads SQVTM; CDR2 reads ANQGSEA. This CDR3 has 16 residues. CDR3 amino acids: CSVDVLAESSYNEQFF. In nucleotides, the CDR3 is TGCAGCGTTGATGTGCTAGCGGAAAGCTCCTACAATGAGCAGTTCTTC.

The chain has TRBV6-1 and TRBJ2-5; the D gene is possibly TRBD1 (5 bases). The assigned J gene may be wrong: the sequence end matches TRBJ2-7 better. This CDR3 comprises 15 residues. Germline V gives CDR1 MNHNS, CDR2 SASEGT. The CDR3 is CASSEANGRAYEQYF. DNA for the CDR3: TGTGCCAGCAGTGAAGCAAACGGCAGGGCCTACGAGCAGTACTTC.

This clone was detected once. The chain is built from TRBV7-2 and TRBJ1-1; D remains ambiguous. The CDR3 runs to 13 residues. Trimming removed 5 bases from V and 0 bases from J, with 7 bases in between. CDR1 is SGHTA and CDR2 is FQGNSA in the germline V gene. CDR3 DNA: TGTGCCAGCAGCAAGCTCCTGAACACTGAAGCTTTCTTT. It specifies CASSKLLNTEAFF.

This clone was observed a few times. V usage is TRBV5-6 and J usage is TRBJ1-4, with TRBD1 identical over 9 bases. V trimming: 4 bases; J trimming: 5 bases; junction bases outside the gene matches: 9. Germline CDR1 is SGHDT and CDR2 is YYEEEE. This CDR3 has 16 amino acids. The CDR3 coding sequence is TGTGCCAGCAGCCTGGGTGGACAGGGGTCGAATGAAAAACTGTTTTTT. Encoded protein: CASSLGGQGSNEKLFF. The entire variable domain, with the rest obtained from reference TRBV5-6 and TRBJ1-4, is as follows: DAGVTQSPTHLIKTRGQQVTLRCSPKSGHDTVSWYQQALGQGPQFIFQYYEEEERQRGNFPDRFSGHQFPNYSSELNVNALLLGDSALYLCASSLGGQGSNEKLFFGSGTQLSVL.

To note about this clone: In the same sample, other DNA sequences code for this CDR3. This chain links TRBV18 with TRBJ2-7; 11 bases map to TRBD1. Germline lookup yields CDR1 KGHSH and CDR2 LQKENI. The CDR3 length is 15 residues. V was pared by 6 bases and J by 2 bases, with 6 bases of the junction left unmatched. CDR3 sequence: CASSPGTGGTYEQYF. The CDR3 DNA is TGTGCCAGCTCTCCCGGGACAGGGGGGACCTACGAGCAGTACTTC.

This clone showed up just a few times. This rearrangement joins TRBV28 to TRBJ1-2; D possibly corresponds to TRBD1 (6 bases). This CDR3 has 14 residues. Trimming took 6 bases from V and 1 from J, leaving 12 bases between them. Germline V CDR1 and CDR2: MDHEN, SYDVKM. In nucleotides, the CDR3 is TGTGCCAGCAGCACCGTACAGGGTAACTATGGCTACACCTTC. Residues: CASSTVQGNYGYTF.

The sample holds a few counts of this clone. The V and J genes are TRBV28 and TRBJ1-5; 8 positions agree with TRBD1. Germline V lookup: CDR1 MDHEN, CDR2 SYDVKM. This CDR3 is built from 16 residues. The junction had 5 bases not matched to a gene; V was cut back by 4 bases and J by 0 bases. CDR3 sequence reads: CASSYSGQGSNQPQHF. CDR3 DNA: TGTGCCAGCAGTTACTCCGGACAGGGTAGCAATCAGCCCCAGCATTTT.

V is TRBV5-1 and J is TRBJ2-5; D might be TRBD2 (6 bases). Trimming took off 0 bases at V and 2 bases at J, with 8 bases between the two ends. Germline-derived CDR1 and CDR2 are SGHRS and YFSETQ. The CDR3 consists of 14 residues. The CDR3 region has the DNA TGCGCCAGCAGCTTGGCGGGACTGCAAGAGACCCAGTACTTC. Protein sequence: CASSLAGLQETQYF.

This clone was seen a few times. The genes are TRBV28 and TRBJ2-7, with 9 nucleotides matching TRBD1. The CDR3 contains 15 residues. Per the germline V gene, CDR1 is MDHEN and CDR2 is SYDVKM. Trimming cost V 5 bases and J 6 bases; bases outside gene matches: 11. The CDR3 DNA reads as TGTGCCAGCAGTACGCCCGGGACAGGGATTTCCGAGCAGTACTTC. It codes for CASSTPGTGISEQYF.

The chain is built from TRBV5-1 and TRBJ2-3, with a weak D call TRBD1 (6 bases). V shed 3 bases and J shed 13 bases, with 18 bases lying between them. The V gene's germline CDR1 is SGHRS and CDR2 YFSETQ. This CDR3 is 13 amino acids long. The CDR3 region is CASSSTQGNGEYF. The CDR3 DNA is TGCGCCAGCAGCTCGACACAGGGTAACGGGGAGTATTTT. The full variable domain, completed using reference TRBV5-1 and TRBJ2-3, is KAGVTQTPRYLIKTRGQQVTLSCSPISGHRSVSWYQQTPGQGLQFLFEYFSETQRNKGNFPGRFSGRQFSNSRSEMNVSTLELGDSALYLCASSSTQGNGEYFGPGTRLTVL.

The chain carries TRBV30 and TRBJ1-1; possibly TRBD1 for D (5 bases). CDR1 GTSNPN and CDR2 SVGIG come from the germline V gene (reference sequence). V lost 0 bases to trimming and J lost 10 bases, with 9 bases between them. The CDR3 has 11 amino acids. CDR3 amino acids: CAWSVGGVAFF. In nucleotides, the CDR3 is TGTGCCTGGAGTGTGGGAGGGGTAGCTTTCTTT.

The gene calls are TRBV19 and TRBJ1-1; D remains unclear. The CDR3 consists of 14 residues. From germline, CDR1 is LNHDA and CDR2 SQIVND (reference sequence). Trimming cost V 3 bases and J 4 bases, with 12 bases left between them. The CDR3 here is CASSMSRGGTEAFF. CDR3 DNA: TGTGCCAGTAGTATGTCTCGCGGTGGCACTGAAGCTTTCTTT. Together with reference TRBV19 and TRBJ1-1, the CDR3 gives the full variable domain: DGGITQSPKYLFRKEGQNVTLSCEQNLNHDAMYWYRQDPGQGLRLIYYSQIVNDFQKGDIAEGYSVSREKKESFPLTVTSAQKNPTAFYLCASSMSRGGTEAFFGQGTRLTVV.

The rearrangement links TRBV2 to TRBJ1-1, with D tentatively TRBD1 (6 bases). This CDR3 spans 16 amino acids. Trimming cost V 3 bases and J 6 bases, with 20 bases left between them. The germline gives CDR1 SNHLY, CDR2 FYNNEI. CDR3 bases: TGTGCCAGCAGTGAGGGGGGGCTCCTTGGTGGGGCTGAAGCTTTCTTT. It specifies CASSEGGLLGGAEAFF.

The chain carries TRBV10-3 and TRBJ1-5; tentatively, D is TRBD1 (5 bases). This CDR3 has 13 residues. Trimming took 6 bases from V and 4 from J, leaving 10 bases between them. CDR1 and CDR2 (germline): ENHRY, SYGVKD. The CDR3 bases are TGTGCCATCAGGCGGGGGGGTAATCAGCCCCAGCATTTT. Translated, it gives CAIRRGGNQPQHF.

The CDR3 spells CASSELAGGPDTQYF. Here the CDR3 DNA reads TGTGCCAGCAGTGAACTAGCGGGGGGGCCAGATACGCAGTATTTT. The rearrangement links TRBV6-1 to TRBJ2-3, with 12 bases matching TRBD2. Germline V gives CDR1 MNHNS, CDR2 SASEGT. After removal of 2 bases from V and 4 bases from J, the junction contained 1 base not matched to a gene. The CDR3 runs 15 residues.

The chain recombines TRBV30 with TRBJ1-1; D ambiguous. The CDR3 has 13 residues. Between the trimmed V and J ends, which lost 3 bases and 3 bases, there was a span of 11 bases. Looked up from germline, CDR1 is GTSNPN and CDR2 is SVGIG (reference sequence). CDR3 sequence (DNA): TGTGCCTGGAGGACTGGAGGCGACACTGAAGCTTTCTTT. Protein product: CAWRTGGDTEAFF. The full variable domain, its missing parts supplied by reference TRBV30 and TRBJ1-1, is SQTIHQWPATLVQPVGSPLSLECTVEGTSNPNLYWYRQAAGRGLQLLFYSVGIGQISSEVPQNLSASRPQDRQFILSSKKLLLSDSGFYLCAWRTGGDTEAFFGQGTRLTVV.

The chain joins TRBV5-6 to TRBJ2-5, with 9 nucleotides matching TRBD2. The CDR3 has 13 residues. Unmatched junction bases numbered 0, after V lost 3 bases and J lost 3 bases. Germline CDR1 is SGHDT and CDR2 is YYEEEE. Written as DNA, the CDR3 is TGTGCCAGCAGCTCTAGCGGGGAAGAGACCCAGTACTTC. It translates to CASSSSGEETQYF.

The chain is built from TRBV6-5 and TRBJ2-7; D unclear. Germline CDR1 MNHEY, CDR2 SVGAGI. V lost 2 bases and J 2 bases, leaving 10 bases between the germline ends. The CDR3 totals 14 residues. Here the CDR3 reads CASSYGGQAYEQYF. As DNA, the CDR3 is TGTGCCAGCAGTTACGGTGGCCAGGCCTACGAGCAGTACTTC.

This clone was recorded once. The V call is TRBV2, the J call TRBJ2-1, with 9 positions matching TRBD1. Germline assignment: CDR1 SNHLY and CDR2 FYNNEI. This CDR3 is 17 amino acids long. V trimming: 8 bases; J trimming: 2 bases; junction bases outside the gene matches: 13. CDR3 residues: CASVWTGEGGTYNEQFF. The CDR3 DNA follows: TGTGCCAGCGTGTGGACAGGGGAGGGAGGCACCTACAATGAGCAGTTCTTC. Drawing the rest from reference TRBV2 and TRBJ2-1, the complete variable domain is EPEVTQTPSHQVTQMGQEVILRCVPISNHLYFYWYRQILGQKVEFLVSFYNNEISEKSEIFDDQFSVERPDGSNFTLKIRSTKLEDSAMYFCASVWTGEGGTYNEQFFGPGTRLTVL.

This clone occurred a few times. This CDR3 is CASRPKQDSYEQYF. The CDR3, as DNA: TGCGCCAGCAGACCGAAACAGGATTCCTACGAGCAGTACTTC. The chain is built from TRBV4-1 and TRBJ2-7, with D possibly being TRBD1 (5 bases). The CDR3 has 14 residues. The V gene lost 6 bases and the J gene lost 1 base, with 13 bases spanning the gap. Germline V CDR1 and CDR2: MGHRA, YSYEKL.

The V call is TRBV10-2, the J call TRBJ1-2, with 7 positions matching TRBD1. The CDR3 is 14 amino acids. Unmatched junction bases numbered 9, after V lost 7 bases and J lost 4 bases. The germline V gene has CDR1 WSHSY and CDR2 SAAADI. The CDR3 DNA is TGCGCCAGCAATAACCACAGGGGCCGCTATGGCTACACCTTC. This sequence encodes CASNNHRGRYGYTF.

The J gene is TRBJ2-2, the V gene TRBV5-1; 10 nucleotides align to TRBD1. After removal of 4 bases from V and 5 bases from J, the junction contained 8 bases not matched to a gene. Germline V gives CDR1 SGHRS, CDR2 YFSETQ. CDR3 size: 16 residues. This chain's CDR3 is CASSPGDRGITGELFF. The CDR3 region has the DNA TGCGCCAGCAGCCCCGGGGACAGGGGAATAACCGGGGAGCTGTTTTTT.

The chain carries TRBV15 and TRBJ1-4; no definite D call. V lost 1 base, J lost 2 bases, and 8 bases lay in between. Germline V gene lookup returns CDR1 LNHNV and CDR2 YYDKDF (reference sequence). The CDR3 is 15 amino acids. The CDR3 loop is CATSRVAQTNEKLFF. CDR3 nucleotide sequence: TGTGCCACCAGCAGAGTAGCGCAGACTAATGAAAAACTGTTTTTT.

This chain uses TRBV19 with TRBJ2-1; TRBD2 matches 8 bases. With 10 bases clipped from V and 3 bases from J, the junction kept 8 bases outside the gene matches. This CDR3 comprises 14 residues. Germline lookup yields CDR1 LNHDA and CDR2 SQIVND (reference sequence). CDR3 region: CATAGGVGYNEQFF. The CDR3 DNA follows: TGTGCCACCGCGGGGGGAGTGGGCTACAATGAGCAGTTCTTC.

In its sample, this clone was seen a few times. The rearrangement links TRBV6-5 to TRBJ2-3; 9 bases line up with TRBD1. Trimming took 5 bases from V and 1 from J; bases not matched to a gene: 1. Germline V gene sequence: CDR1 MNHEY, CDR2 SVGAGI. The CDR3 covers 14 residues. CDR3 sequence reads: CASSRDRGTDTQYF. DNA of the CDR3: TGTGCCAGCAGTCGGGACAGGGGCACAGATACGCAGTATTTT.